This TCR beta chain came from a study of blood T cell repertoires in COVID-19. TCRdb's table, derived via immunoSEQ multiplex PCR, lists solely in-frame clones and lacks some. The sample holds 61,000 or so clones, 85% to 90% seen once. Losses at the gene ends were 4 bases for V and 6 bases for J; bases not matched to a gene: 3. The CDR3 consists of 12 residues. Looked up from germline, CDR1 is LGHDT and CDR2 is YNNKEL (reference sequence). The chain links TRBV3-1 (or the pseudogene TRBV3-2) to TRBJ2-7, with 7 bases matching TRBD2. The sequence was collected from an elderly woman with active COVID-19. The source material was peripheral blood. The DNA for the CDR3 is TGTGCCAGCAGCCTTTCGGGAGGCGAGCAGTACTTC. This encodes CASSLSGGEQYF.